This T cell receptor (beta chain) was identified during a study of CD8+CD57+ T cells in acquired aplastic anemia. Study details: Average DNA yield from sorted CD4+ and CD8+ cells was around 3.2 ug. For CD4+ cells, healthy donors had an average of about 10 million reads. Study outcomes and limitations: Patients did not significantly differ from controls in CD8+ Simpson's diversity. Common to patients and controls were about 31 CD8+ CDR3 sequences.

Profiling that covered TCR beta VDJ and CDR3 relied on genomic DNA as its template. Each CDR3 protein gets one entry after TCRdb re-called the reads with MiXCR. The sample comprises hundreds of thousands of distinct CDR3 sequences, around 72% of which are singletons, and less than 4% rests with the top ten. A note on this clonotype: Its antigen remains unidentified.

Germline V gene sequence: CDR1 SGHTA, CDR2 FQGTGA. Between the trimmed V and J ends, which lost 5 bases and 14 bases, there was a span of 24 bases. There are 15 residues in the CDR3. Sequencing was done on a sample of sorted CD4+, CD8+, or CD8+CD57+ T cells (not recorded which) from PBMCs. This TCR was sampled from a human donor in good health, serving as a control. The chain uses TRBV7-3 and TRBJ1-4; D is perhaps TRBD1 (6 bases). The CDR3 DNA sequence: TGTGCCAGCAGCCCCAACAGGGCCACTGATGACACCCTGTTTTTT. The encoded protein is CASSPNRATDDTLFF. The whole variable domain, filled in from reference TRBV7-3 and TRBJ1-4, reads GAGVSQTPSNKVTEKGKYVELRCDPISGHTALYWYRQSLGQGPEFLIYFQGTGAADDSGLPNDRFFAVRPEGSVSTLKIQRTERGDSAVYLCASSPNRATDDTLFFGSGTQLSVL.